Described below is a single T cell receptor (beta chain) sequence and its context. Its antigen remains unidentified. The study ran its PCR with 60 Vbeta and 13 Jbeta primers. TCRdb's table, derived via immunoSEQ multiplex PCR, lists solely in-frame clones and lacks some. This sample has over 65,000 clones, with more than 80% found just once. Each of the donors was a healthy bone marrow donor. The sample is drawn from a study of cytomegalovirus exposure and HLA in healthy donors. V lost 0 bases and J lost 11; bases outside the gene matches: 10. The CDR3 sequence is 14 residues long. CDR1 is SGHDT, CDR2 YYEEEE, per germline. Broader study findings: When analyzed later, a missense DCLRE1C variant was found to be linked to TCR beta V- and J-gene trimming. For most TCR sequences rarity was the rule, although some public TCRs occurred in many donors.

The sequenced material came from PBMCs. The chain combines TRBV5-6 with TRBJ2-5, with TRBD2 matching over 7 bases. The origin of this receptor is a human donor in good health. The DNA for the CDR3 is TGTGCCAGCAGCTTGGCCTTGAGTGGGAGGGAGCAGTACTTC. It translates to CASSLALSGREQYF.